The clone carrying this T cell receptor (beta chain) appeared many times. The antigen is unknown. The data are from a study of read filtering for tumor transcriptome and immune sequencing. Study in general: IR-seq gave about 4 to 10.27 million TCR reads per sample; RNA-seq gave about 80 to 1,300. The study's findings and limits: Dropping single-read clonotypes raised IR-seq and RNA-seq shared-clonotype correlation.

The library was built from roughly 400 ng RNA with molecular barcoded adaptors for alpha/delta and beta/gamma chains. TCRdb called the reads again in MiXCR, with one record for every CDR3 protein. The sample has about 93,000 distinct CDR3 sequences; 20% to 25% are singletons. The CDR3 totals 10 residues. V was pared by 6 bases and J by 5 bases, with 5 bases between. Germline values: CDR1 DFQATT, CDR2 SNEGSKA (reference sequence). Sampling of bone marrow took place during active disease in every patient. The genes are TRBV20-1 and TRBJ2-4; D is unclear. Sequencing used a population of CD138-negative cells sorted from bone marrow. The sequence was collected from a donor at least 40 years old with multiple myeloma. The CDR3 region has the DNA TGCAGTGCCTATCAAAACATTCAGTACTTC. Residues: CSAYQNIQYF.